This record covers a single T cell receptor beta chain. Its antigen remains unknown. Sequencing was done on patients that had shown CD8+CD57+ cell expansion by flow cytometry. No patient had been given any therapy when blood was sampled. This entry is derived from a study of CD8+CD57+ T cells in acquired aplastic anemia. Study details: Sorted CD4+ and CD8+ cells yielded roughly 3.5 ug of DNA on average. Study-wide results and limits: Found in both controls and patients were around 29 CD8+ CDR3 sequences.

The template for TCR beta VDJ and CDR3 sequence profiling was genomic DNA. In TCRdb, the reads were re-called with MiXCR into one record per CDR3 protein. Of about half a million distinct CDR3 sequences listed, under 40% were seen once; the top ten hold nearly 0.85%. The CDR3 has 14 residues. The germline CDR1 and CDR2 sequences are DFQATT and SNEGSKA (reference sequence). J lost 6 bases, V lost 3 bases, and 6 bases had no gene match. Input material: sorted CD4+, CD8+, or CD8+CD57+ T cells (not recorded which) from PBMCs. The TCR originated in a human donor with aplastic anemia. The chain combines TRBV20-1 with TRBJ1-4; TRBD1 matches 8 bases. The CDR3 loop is CSARDRVVYEKLFF. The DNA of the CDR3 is TGCAGTGCTAGGGACAGGGTAGTATATGAAAAACTGTTTTTT.